This T cell receptor beta chain was sequenced during a study of T cell responses to AZD1222 COVID-19 vaccine. Notes on the study in general: Spike-specific TCR breadth and depth went up after people got two AZD1222 doses. Baseline serostatus was positive in only five to seven AZD1222 recipients. Researchers report vaccine-associated CD4 TCRs spanning spike, with dominance at 160-218 and 743-854.

Notes on this clone: Its specificity is not known.

CDR3 length: 16 residues. With V trimmed by 4 bases and J by 4 bases, 11 bases remained unmatched. Looked up from germline, CDR1 is MNHEY and CDR2 is SVGAGI. Using immunoSEQ multiplex PCR, the repertoire was profiled, and TCRdb retains in-frame clones only, with some absent. The sample has about 100,000 clones; roughly nine tenths are singletons. The specimen was peripheral blood, collected on day 0 of AZD1222 vaccination. This sequence was found in an adult in good health. The chain couples TRBV6-5 to TRBJ2-5, with 8 positions matching TRBD1. The CDR3 nucleotides are TGTGCCAGCAGTTCTAGGACAGGGACTGGGGCAGAGACCCAGTACTTC. This sequence encodes CASSSRTGTGAETQYF.